Below, 28 T cell receptor beta chains from the same sample are listed, as sequenced in a study of cytomegalovirus exposure and HLA in healthy donors. This table comes from immunoSEQ multiplex PCR, and its TCRdb copy is limited to in-frame clones, with some not included. The table has around 120,000 clones, around nine tenths seen once. The sequencing sample was made of PBMCs. The receptors were sampled from a woman in her late teens or twenties in good health and CMV-seronegative.

The rearrangement joins TRBV5-6 to TRBJ2-7, with D possibly TRBD1 on 6 matching bases. There are 12 residues in the CDR3. Trimming stripped 0 bases from V and 6 bases from J, with 7 bases between. The germline V gene encodes CDR1 SGHDT and CDR2 YYEEEE. As DNA, the CDR3 is TGTGCCAGCAGCTTGGTAGGGGGCGAGCAGTACTTC. Its protein is CASSLVGGEQYF.

This sequence joins TRBV9 and TRBJ2-5; D may be TRBD1 (6 bases). CDR1 and CDR2 (germline): SGDLS, YYNGEE. V lost 3 bases and J lost 2, with 11 bases in between. This CDR3 contains 14 residues. CDR3: CASSASGTQETQYF. The CDR3 region has the DNA TGTGCCAGCAGCGCCTCCGGGACACAAGAGACCCAGTACTTC. The entire variable domain, with the rest obtained from reference TRBV9 and TRBJ2-5, is as follows: DSGVTQTPKHLITATGQRVTLRCSPRSGDLSVYWYQQSLDQGLQFLIQYYNGEERAKGNILERFSAQQFPDLHSELNLSSLELGDSALYFCASSASGTQETQYFGPGTRLLVL.

The chain employs TRBV5-6 and TRBJ1-2, with D possibly TRBD1 on 5 matching bases. V was trimmed by 5 bases and J by 0 bases, leaving 11 bases between them. In germline, CDR1 is SGHDT, CDR2 YYEEEE. This CDR3 spans 14 amino acids. DNA for the CDR3: TGTGCCAGCAGTGGGGCGACCTCTAACTATGGCTACACCTTC. Protein: CASSGATSNYGYTF.

The rearrangement uses TRBV28 and TRBJ2-4, with D perhaps TRBD1 (7 bases). CDR1 MDHEN and CDR2 SYDVKM come from the germline V gene. This CDR3 has 13 residues. Trimming removed 8 bases at V and 5 bases at J, with 13 bases between. CDR3: CASGGGRENIQYF. Here the CDR3 DNA reads TGTGCCAGCGGAGGGGGCAGGGAAAACATTCAGTACTTC.

The chain joins TRBV7-9 to TRBJ1-2; no clear D gene. Trimming removed 8 bases at V and 8 bases at J, with 18 bases between. Germline V gene lookup returns CDR1 SEHNR and CDR2 FQNEAQ (reference sequence). The CDR3 runs 13 residues. The CDR3 DNA sequence: TGTGCCAGCCAGGAGTCTCCGGGGAGCGGCTACACCTTC. It encodes CASQESPGSGYTF.

This clone appeared a few times. This chain connects TRBV11-3 to TRBJ2-2; no clear D gene. The CDR3 covers 13 residues. Trimming stripped 3 bases from V and 6 bases from J, with 8 bases between. Germline CDR1 SGHNT, CDR2 YENEEA. The CDR3 is CASSLRDPGELFF. CDR3 sequence (DNA): TGTGCCAGCAGCTTGAGAGATCCCGGGGAGCTGTTTTTT.

V usage is TRBV2 and J usage is TRBJ2-1; D might be TRBD1 (7 bases). Germline V gene lookup returns CDR1 SNHLY and CDR2 FYNNEI. This CDR3 comprises 14 residues. V dropped 7 bases and J dropped 5 bases, with 15 bases sitting between them. DNA for the CDR3: TGTGCCAGCACCAAGGAGGGGGCAGACAATGAGCAGTTCTTC. Translated: CASTKEGADNEQFF.

The rearrangement uses TRBV9 and TRBJ2-1, with 10 bases identical to TRBD2. Per the germline V gene, CDR1 is SGDLS and CDR2 is YYNGEE. The CDR3 runs to 17 residues. Unmatched junction bases numbered 3, after V lost 0 bases and J lost 0 bases. The CDR3: CASSVGSGGSSYNEQFF. In DNA, the CDR3 is TGTGCCAGCAGCGTAGGTAGCGGGGGGAGCTCCTACAATGAGCAGTTCTTC.

The CDR3 coding sequence is TGCAGCGTTGCTACTAACTATGGCTACACCTTC. As protein: CSVATNYGYTF. The rearrangement links TRBV29-1 to TRBJ1-2, with D unresolved. The CDR3 has 11 amino acids. The germline CDR1 and CDR2 sequences are SQVTM and ANQGSEA. V shed 4 bases and J shed 0 bases, with 3 bases lying between them.

The chain is built from TRBV5-4 and TRBJ2-2; TRBD2 aligns across 7 bases. J lost 5 bases, V lost 4 bases, and 11 bases had no gene match. The CDR3 has 16 amino acids. Germline CDR1 is SGHNT and CDR2 is YYREEE (reference sequence). The chain's CDR3 is CASSAGETRPTGELFF. CDR3 DNA: TGTGCCAGCAGCGCGGGGGAGACTAGACCAACCGGGGAGCTGTTTTTT. Full variable domain (remainder filled in from reference TRBV5-4 and TRBJ2-2): ETGVTQSPTHLIKTRGQQVTLRCSSQSGHNTVSWYQQALGQGPQFIFQYYREEENGRGNFPPRFSGLQFPNYSSELNVNALELDDSALYLCASSAGETRPTGELFFGEGSRLTVL.

CDR3 region: CASSIARTIAGNTIYF. CDR3 nucleotides: TGTGCCAGTAGTATAGCACGCACTATCGCGGGAAACACCATATATTTT. The V and J genes are TRBV19 and TRBJ1-3; D gene uncertain. Germline-derived CDR1 and CDR2 are LNHDA and SQIVND (reference sequence). The CDR3 extends over 16 amino acids. V was cut by 1 base and J by 4 bases, with 14 bases left in between.

This chain links TRBV4-2 with TRBJ1-1; D perhaps matches TRBD1 (6 bases). Germline assignment: CDR1 LGHNA and CDR2 YNFKEQ. V was cut by 0 bases and J by 1 base, with 12 bases left in between. The CDR3 is 16 amino acids. The CDR3 is CASSQEWRGGNTEAFF. The CDR3 DNA reads as TGTGCCAGCAGCCAAGAGTGGAGAGGGGGGAACACTGAAGCTTTCTTT.

The V gene is TRBV19, the J gene TRBJ2-7; weak D call: TRBD2 (5 bases). The V gene's germline CDR1 is LNHDA and CDR2 SQIVND (reference sequence). The CDR3 has 13 residues. Trimming removed 1 base at V and 7 bases at J, with 11 bases between. CDR3 DNA sequence: TGTGCCAGTAGTATAGTCCAGACGGGGGAGCAGTACTTC. Residues: CASSIVQTGEQYF. Together with reference TRBV19 and TRBJ2-7, the CDR3 gives the full variable domain: DGGITQSPKYLFRKEGQNVTLSCEQNLNHDAMYWYRQDPGQGLRLIYYSQIVNDFQKGDIAEGYSVSREKKESFPLTVTSAQKNPTAFYLCASSIVQTGEQYFGPGTRLTVT.

The CDR3 DNA is TGTGCCAGCAGTTTAGGGGGGACGAGCTCCTACAATGAGCAGTTCTTC. It specifies CASSLGGTSSYNEQFF. The J gene is TRBJ2-1, the V gene TRBV28, with D perhaps TRBD2 (6 bases). V lost 2 bases, J lost 0 bases, and 11 bases lay in between. CDR1 and CDR2 (germline): MDHEN, SYDVKM. This CDR3 has 16 amino acids. The variable domain in full, with the rest retrieved from reference TRBV28 and TRBJ2-1, is DVKVTQSSRYLVKRTGEKVFLECVQDMDHENMFWYRQDPGLGLRLIYFSYDVKMKEKGDIPEGYSVSREKKERFSLILESASTNQTSMYLCASSLGGTSSYNEQFFGPGTRLTVL.

J is TRBJ2-1 and V is TRBV28, with a tentative D call TRBD2 (5 bases). Trimming stripped 8 bases from V and 4 bases from J, with 15 bases between. The CDR3 runs 14 residues. Germline assignment: CDR1 MDHEN and CDR2 SYDVKM. As DNA, the CDR3 is TGTGCCAGCGGAGGCCTTCGAGCTTACAATGAGCAGTTCTTC. This sequence encodes CASGGLRAYNEQFF.

The chain couples TRBV9 to TRBJ2-2, with TRBD2 matching 8 bases. Germline values: CDR1 SGDLS, CDR2 YYNGEE. This CDR3 is 17 amino acids long. V lost 4 bases to trimming and J lost 5 bases; unmatched junction nucleotides: 13. This CDR3 reads CASSPRAGTRGTGELFF. Written as DNA, the CDR3 is TGTGCCAGCAGCCCGCGGGCCGGGACTAGAGGAACCGGGGAGCTGTTTTTT.

J is TRBJ1-5 and V is TRBV28, with 9 nucleotides matching TRBD1. CDR1 and CDR2 (germline): MDHEN, SYDVKM. This CDR3 region has 14 residues. V trimming: 6 bases; J trimming: 3 bases; junction bases outside the gene matches: 3. The CDR3 DNA follows: TGTGCCAGCAGGGGACAGGGCGTCAATCAGCCCCAGCATTTT. Its translation is CASRGQGVNQPQHF.

This chain connects TRBV21-1 to TRBJ1-6; the tabulated D call, TRBD1, remains unverified against the DNA. TRBV21-1 is shown as a pseudogene. CDR3 length equals 17 residues. The CDR3 region has the DNA TGTGCCAGCAGCAAGGGGCAGGGGGTAGCCTATAATTCACCCCTCCACTTT. Amino acids: CASSKGQGVAYNSPLHF.

The V call is TRBV28, the J call TRBJ2-2, with 7 bases matching TRBD2. CDR1 MDHEN and CDR2 SYDVKM come from the germline V gene. There are 15 residues in the CDR3. V gave up 6 bases and J gave up 3 bases; unmatched junction bases: 7. The CDR3 nucleotides are TGTGCCAGCAGCCCAACTAGCGTCTACACCGGGGAGCTGTTTTTT. Amino acids: CASSPTSVYTGELFF.

The chain couples TRBV30 to TRBJ2-4; 15 bases line up with TRBD2. The CDR3 extends over 18 amino acids. V lost 7 bases and J lost 6; bases outside the gene matches: 16. Germline V gives CDR1 GTSNPN, CDR2 SVGIG (reference sequence). The CDR3: CAFLPGTSGGTYLNIQYF. For the CDR3, the DNA is TGTGCCTTCCTCCCCGGGACTAGCGGGGGGACCTATTTAAACATTCAGTACTTC.

The chain uses TRBV13 and TRBJ2-1, with TRBD2 matching over 9 bases. The CDR3 runs 15 residues. Per the germline V gene, CDR1 is PRHDT and CDR2 is FYEKMQ (reference sequence). V lost 3 bases and J lost 6; bases outside the gene matches: 6. CDR3 sequence: CASSLRLAGFNEQFF. CDR3 nucleotide sequence: TGTGCCAGCAGCTTGCGGCTAGCGGGATTCAATGAGCAGTTCTTC.

The chain uses TRBV19 and TRBJ2-7, with D uncertain. V lost 3 bases and J lost 6, with 21 bases in between. In germline, CDR1 is LNHDA, CDR2 SQIVND (reference sequence). This CDR3 has 16 amino acids. The CDR3 bases are TGTGCCAGTAGTATTTCATCGCGCGCTTTTGCGGTCGAGCAGTACTTC. This translates into CASSISSRAFAVEQYF.

The V gene is TRBV7-6, the J gene TRBJ2-1, with 9 bases that match TRBD2. Germline loops: CDR1 SGHVS, CDR2 FNYEAQ. The CDR3 sequence is 15 residues long. With 5 bases clipped from V and 3 bases from J, the junction kept 5 bases outside the gene matches. In nucleotides, the CDR3 is TGTGCCAGCAGCATTCTAGCGGGGCTCTACAATGAGCAGTTCTTC. As protein: CASSILAGLYNEQFF.

This clone was counted a single time. V is TRBV27 and J is TRBJ2-7; 10 bases line up with TRBD1. The CDR3 has 16 amino acids. The ends lost 2 bases at V and 4 bases at J; junction bases unmatched: 8. Per germline, CDR1 MNHEY and CDR2 SMNVEV (reference sequence). CDR3 loop: CASSLSVGDRGYEQYF. The CDR3, as DNA: TGTGCCAGCAGTTTAAGTGTCGGGGACAGGGGATACGAGCAGTACTTC.

This chain joins TRBV28 and TRBJ1-4; weak D call: TRBD1 (6 bases). CDR3 length: 15 residues. V shed 5 bases and J shed 5 bases, with 15 bases lying between them. Germline values: CDR1 MDHEN, CDR2 SYDVKM. For the CDR3, the DNA is TGTGCCAGCAGTCCACGGACCCAGGGGAATGAAAAACTGTTTTTT. Amino acid sequence: CASSPRTQGNEKLFF.

The CDR3 reads CASSQDVGGVGNYGYTF. As DNA, the CDR3 is TGTGCCAGCAGCCAAGACGTCGGGGGAGTAGGTAACTATGGCTACACCTTC. The genes are TRBV4-2 and TRBJ1-2; D is possibly TRBD1 (5 bases). The germline gives CDR1 LGHNA, CDR2 YNFKEQ. There are 17 residues in the CDR3. Trimming cost V 0 bases and J 1 base, with 15 bases left between them.

The chain combines TRBV7-9 with TRBJ2-7, with 8 bases that match TRBD2. The J segment lost 1 base and the V segment lost 8 bases, leaving 7 bases of the junction unmatched. The CDR3 contains 14 residues. CDR1 and CDR2 from the germline V gene are SEHNR and FQNEAQ (reference sequence). The CDR3 DNA sequence: TGTGCCAGCGCCCAGGGCGGGAGGTCCTACGAGCAGTACTTC. Translated, it gives CASAQGGRSYEQYF.

The chain joins TRBV7-2 to TRBJ2-1, with 12 nucleotides matching TRBD2. The CDR3 is 15 residues long. Per the germline V gene, CDR1 is SGHTA and CDR2 is FQGNSA. With V trimmed by 1 base and J by 6 bases, 1 base remained unmatched. The CDR3 here is CASSLVLAGGNEQFF. In nucleotides, the CDR3 is TGTGCCAGCAGCTTAGTACTAGCGGGAGGCAATGAGCAGTTCTTC.